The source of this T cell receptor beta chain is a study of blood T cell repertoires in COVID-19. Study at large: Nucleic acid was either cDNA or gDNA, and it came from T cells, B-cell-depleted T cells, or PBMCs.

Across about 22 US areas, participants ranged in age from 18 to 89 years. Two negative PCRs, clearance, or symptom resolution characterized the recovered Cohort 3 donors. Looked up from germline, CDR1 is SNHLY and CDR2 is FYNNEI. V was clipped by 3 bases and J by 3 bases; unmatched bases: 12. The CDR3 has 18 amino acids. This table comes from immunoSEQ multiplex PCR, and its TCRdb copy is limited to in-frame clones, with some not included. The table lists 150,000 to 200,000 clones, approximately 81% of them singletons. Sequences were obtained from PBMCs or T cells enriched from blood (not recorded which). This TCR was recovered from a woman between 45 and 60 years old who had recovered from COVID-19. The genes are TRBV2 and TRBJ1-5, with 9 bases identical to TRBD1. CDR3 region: CASSEEIVGTGYNQPQHF. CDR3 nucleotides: TGTGCCAGCAGTGAGGAAATTGTTGGGACAGGGTACAATCAGCCCCAGCATTTT.